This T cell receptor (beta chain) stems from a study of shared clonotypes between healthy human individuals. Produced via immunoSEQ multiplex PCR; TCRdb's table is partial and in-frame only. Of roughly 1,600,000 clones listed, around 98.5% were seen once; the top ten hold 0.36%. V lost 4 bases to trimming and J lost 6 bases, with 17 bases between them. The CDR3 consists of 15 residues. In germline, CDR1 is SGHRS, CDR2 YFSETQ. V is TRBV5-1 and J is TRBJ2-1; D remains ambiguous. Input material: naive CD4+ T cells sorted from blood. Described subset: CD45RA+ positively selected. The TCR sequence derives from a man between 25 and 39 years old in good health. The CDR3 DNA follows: TGCGCCAGCAGCCCCGTACGGCCTGGGTCCAATGAGCAGTTCTTC. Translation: CASSPVRPGSNEQFF.